Below, 26 T cell receptor beta chains from the same sample are listed, as sequenced in a study of CD8 T cells in ankylosing spondylitis. Study-wide findings and caveats: A TCR beta motif made of 7 to 9 highly homologous variants seemed typical of ankylosing spondylitis blood.

TCRdb re-called the 5' RACE reads with MiXCR, one entry per CDR3 protein. The table lists fewer than 750,000 distinct CDR3 sequences, 15% to 20% of them singletons. Their antigens are not known. The sequenced sample was blood, either unsorted or a sorted T cell fraction (not recorded which). The source is a male donor with ankylosing spondylitis.

In its sample, this clonotype was seen many times. V and J are TRBV6-2 or TRBV6-3 and TRBJ1-1, with TRBD1 matching over 7 bases. Trimming at V came to 6 bases and at J to 5 bases, leaving 12 bases not matched to a gene. In germline, CDR1 is MNHEY, CDR2 SVGEGT. There are 15 residues in the CDR3. This CDR3 reads CASRDDKGARTEAFF. CDR3 sequence (DNA): TGTGCCAGCAGGGACGACAAGGGGGCGCGGACTGAAGCTTTCTTT.

The rearrangement links TRBV7-8 to TRBJ2-3; D uncertain. The CDR3 has 16 amino acids. In germline, CDR1 is SGHVS, CDR2 FQNEAQ. The V and J ends lost 5 bases and 0 bases respectively, with 15 bases between them. The CDR3 DNA is TGTGCCAGCAGCCCACCGGTAAGGGCTAGCACAGATACGCAGTATTTT. Amino acids: CASSPPVRASTDTQYF.

This clonotype was detected only a few times. The chain links TRBV30 to TRBJ2-2, with 9 bases aligning to TRBD2. Looked up from germline, CDR1 is GTSNPN and CDR2 is SVGIG (reference sequence). The CDR3 covers 14 residues. The trim removed 3 bases at V and 5 bases at J, leaving 4 bases unmatched. The CDR3 sequence: CAWRRSGGTGELFF. In DNA, the CDR3 is TGTGCCTGGAGGAGGAGCGGGGGGACCGGGGAGCTGTTTTTT. The full variable domain, rest sourced from reference TRBV30 and TRBJ2-2, is SQTIHQWPATLVQPVGSPLSLECTVEGTSNPNLYWYRQAAGRGLQLLFYSVGIGQISSEVPQNLSASRPQDRQFILSSKKLLLSDSGFYLCAWRRSGGTGELFFGEGSRLTVL.

The chain uses TRBV21-1 and TRBJ2-5. TRBV21-1 is recorded as a pseudogene. This CDR3 is 13 amino acids long. CDR3 in DNA: TGTGCCAGCAGCAGGCCGACTTGTGAGACCCAGTACTTC. It encodes CASSRPTCETQYF.

The rearrangement joins TRBV6-5 to TRBJ1-4, with no clear D. Germline CDR1 MNHEY, CDR2 SVGAGI. Between the trimmed V and J ends, which lost 1 base and 3 bases, there was a span of 12 bases. The CDR3 is 16 amino acids. CDR3: CASSYYPAGPNEKLFF. In DNA, the CDR3 is TGTGCCAGCAGTTACTACCCTGCAGGTCCTAATGAAAAACTGTTTTTT.

The rearrangement links TRBV6-1 to TRBJ1-3; no clear D. V dropped 5 bases and J dropped 1 base, with 15 bases sitting between them. This CDR3 comprises 16 residues. Germline CDR1 MNHNS, CDR2 SASEGT. CDR3 sequence: CASSKRQVRSGNTIYF. As DNA, the CDR3 is TGTGCCAGCAGTAAGCGACAAGTCAGATCTGGAAACACCATATATTTT.

This clonotype was counted at least ten times. The chain is built from TRBV12-3 or TRBV12-4 and TRBJ2-7, with TRBD1 matching 8 bases. After removal of 6 bases from V and 2 bases from J, the junction contained 6 bases not matched to a gene. CDR3 length: 14 amino acids. As DNA, the CDR3 is TGTGCCAGCAGCCTTACGGGACAGGCCTACGAGCAGTACTTC. Its translation is CASSLTGQAYEQYF.

This chain links TRBV4-1 with TRBJ2-1, with 7 bases matching TRBD2. CDR3 length: 17 amino acids. The germline V gene encodes CDR1 MGHRA and CDR2 YSYEKL. Trimming removed 3 bases from V and 0 bases from J; junction bases left unmatched: 8. The CDR3 nucleotides read TGCGCCAGCAGCCAGACCACGGGGGGAAGCTCCTACAATGAGCAGTTCTTC. Protein product: CASSQTTGGSSYNEQFF.

The J gene is TRBJ2-7, the V gene TRBV4-2; no firm D call. V was shortened by 0 bases and J by 6 bases, with 9 bases between the two germline ends. The germline V gene encodes CDR1 LGHNA and CDR2 YNFKEQ. The CDR3 has 13 amino acids. The DNA of the CDR3 is TGTGCCAGCAGCCAAGAGGACGCCCCCGAGCAGTACTTC. Amino acids: CASSQEDAPEQYF.

This clonotype was counted only a few times. The chain combines TRBV27 with TRBJ2-2; TRBD1 agrees at 7 bases. The CDR3 loop spans 15 amino acids. With V trimmed by 6 bases and J by 4 bases, 8 bases remained unmatched. CDR1 MNHEY and CDR2 SMNVEV come from the germline V gene (reference sequence). CDR3 sequence: CASRHRGAGTGELFF. CDR3 DNA: TGTGCCAGCAGGCACAGGGGCGCGGGCACCGGGGAGCTGTTTTTT.

The chain carries TRBV12-3 or TRBV12-4 and TRBJ1-5, with a weak D call TRBD1 (5 bases). This CDR3 spans 16 amino acids. Between the trimmed V and J ends, which lost 2 bases and 5 bases, there was a span of 16 bases. The CDR3 protein is CASSLYAEAGHQPQHF. CDR3 nucleotide sequence: TGTGCCAGCAGTTTATATGCGGAAGCGGGACATCAGCCCCAGCATTTT.

This chain links TRBV4-3 with TRBJ1-2; 8 nucleotides line up with TRBD1. V was clipped by 1 base and J by 7 bases; unmatched bases: 2. The CDR3 has 13 residues. The germline V gene has CDR1 LGHNA and CDR2 YSLEER. CDR3 amino acids: CASSQGQGIGYTF. The DNA of the CDR3 is TGCGCCAGCAGCCAAGGACAGGGGATTGGCTACACCTTC.

This clonotype was seen only a few times. This chain joins TRBV7-2 and TRBJ2-1; perhaps TRBD1 as D (5 bases). The CDR3 totals 16 residues. The germline V and J ends were trimmed by 5 bases and 3 bases, with 17 bases remaining between them. Germline CDR1 and CDR2: SGHTA and FQGNSA. The CDR3 here is CASSPQGSGFYNEQFF. CDR3 DNA sequence: TGTGCCAGCAGCCCTCAGGGATCGGGCTTCTACAATGAGCAGTTCTTC.

V gene TRBV6-5 combines with J gene TRBJ2-1, with D unclear. This CDR3 is 13 amino acids long. Germline V lookup: CDR1 MNHEY, CDR2 SVGAGI. Trimming took 2 bases from V and 6 from J, leaving 8 bases between them. The CDR3 nucleotides are TGTGCCAGCAGTTACAGTGGTATCAATGAGCAGTTCTTC. It codes for CASSYSGINEQFF.

This clonotype was seen only a few times. The rearrangement links TRBV7-8 to TRBJ2-4; D is unclear. Per germline, CDR1 SGHVS and CDR2 FQNEAQ. The CDR3 sequence is 16 residues long. V lost 4 bases and J 9 bases, leaving 22 bases between the germline ends. CDR3 sequence (DNA): TGTGCCAGCAGCTCCCACCCGGGCAGCATAAACTCCATTCAGTACTTC. Its translation is CASSSHPGSINSIQYF.

Many counts were recorded for this clonotype. The chain is built from TRBV10-3 and TRBJ1-2, with D unresolved. The germline gives CDR1 ENHRY, CDR2 SYGVKD. The ends were cut back, 6 bases at V and 4 bases at J, with 9 bases in the middle. The CDR3 runs 12 residues. The CDR3 coding sequence is TGTGCCATCAGCTATGATATCTATGGCTACACCTTC. It translates to CAISYDIYGYTF.

Only a few counts were recorded for this clonotype. Its ends do not fully match the called genes, so a read error is possible. The rearrangement uses TRBV7-7 and TRBJ2-1, with 7 positions matching TRBD2. The CDR3 is made up of 15 amino acids. Germline lookup yields CDR1 SSHAT and CDR2 FNYEAQ (reference sequence). The CDR3 coding sequence is TGTGCTAGCAGCTTACGATCGGGGGGAACCAATGAGCAGTTCTTC. Translating it yields CASSLRSGGTNEQFF.

The genes are TRBV9 and TRBJ2-6, with D perhaps TRBD2 (7 bases). The CDR3 extends over 20 amino acids. Trimming pared 3 bases from V and 1 base from J, leaving 23 bases between. In germline, CDR1 is SGDLS, CDR2 YYNGEE. The CDR3 nucleotides read TGTGCCAGCAGCGCCGGCGGGGGCAGGGAGTCCCTTTCTGGGGCCAACGTCCTGACTTTC. Translated, it gives CASSAGGGRESLSGANVLTF.

V and J are TRBV6-2 or TRBV6-3 and TRBJ2-2, with a possible D match to TRBD2 (5 bases). V was trimmed by 0 bases and J by 1 base, leaving 9 bases between them. The CDR3 extends over 16 amino acids. The germline V gene has CDR1 MNHEY and CDR2 SVGEGT. CDR3 bases: TGTGCCAGCAGTTACTCAGGGAGTCAGAACACCGGGGAGCTGTTTTTT. Its translation is CASSYSGSQNTGELFF.

This clonotype was counted only a few times. The chain recombines TRBV12-3 or TRBV12-4 with TRBJ1-5; TRBD1 aligns across 7 bases. The V gene end was trimmed by 1 base and the J gene end by 0 bases; junction bases not matched to a gene: 6. CDR3 size: 17 residues. CDR3 bases: TGTGCCAGCAGTTTAGTCGGGGGGACAGTTAGCAATCAGCCCCAGCATTTT. It encodes CASSLVGGTVSNQPQHF.

The table lists this clonotype with a few counts. The chain combines TRBV10-1 with TRBJ2-1; TRBD1 might be the D (7 bases). The V and J ends lost 8 bases and 8 bases respectively, with 19 bases between them. This CDR3 region has 14 residues. Germline V gives CDR1 WNHNN, CDR2 SYGVQD (reference sequence). The CDR3 DNA is TGCGCCAGCCAGGAGGCAGGGGGGAGTTATGAGCAGTTCTTC. Protein: CASQEAGGSYEQFF.

This clonotype has only a few counts. The junction shows a germline mismatch at one end, possibly a read error. The chain joins TRBV12-3 or TRBV12-4 to TRBJ1-2; D is ambiguous. The length of the CDR3 is 13 residues. CDR3 in DNA: TGTGCCAGCAGTATAGCCACGGAGGGTGGCTACACCTTC. This translates into CASSIATEGGYTF.

The V and J genes are TRBV3-1 and TRBJ2-7, with 8 bases lining up with TRBD1. There are 21 residues in the CDR3. Germline V gene lookup returns CDR1 LGHDT and CDR2 YNNKEL (reference sequence). V was clipped by 0 bases and J by 2 bases; unmatched bases: 21. CDR3 nucleotides: TGTGCCAGCAGCCAAGACCCGGTTTGGACCCCCCCCGGGACAGGCACCTACGAGCAGTACTTC. Its protein product is CASSQDPVWTPPGTGTYEQYF.

In this sample, this clonotype turned up a few times. The chain is built from TRBV29-1 and TRBJ2-1; the match to TRBD2 covers 7 bases. This CDR3 contains 13 residues. With 7 bases clipped from V and 8 bases from J, the junction kept 11 bases outside the gene matches. Germline CDR1 reads SQVTM; CDR2 reads ANQGSEA. The CDR3: CSARGGRGYEQFF. The CDR3 nucleotides are TGCAGCGCCCGGGGCGGGAGAGGTTATGAGCAGTTCTTC.

The rearrangement links TRBV12-3 or TRBV12-4 to TRBJ1-1, with TRBD1 identical over 8 bases. V lost 6 bases, J lost 4 bases, and 13 bases stayed unmatched. This CDR3 is built from 16 residues. This CDR3 is CASRRRQGTSITEAFF. DNA for the CDR3: TGTGCCAGCAGACGGCGACAGGGGACGTCGATCACTGAAGCTTTCTTT.

The rearrangement uses TRBV28 and TRBJ2-7; 14 bases are shared with TRBD2. The CDR3 consists of 14 residues. The ends lost 2 bases at V and 10 bases at J; junction bases unmatched: 4. Per germline, CDR1 MDHEN and CDR2 SYDVKM. This CDR3 is CASSLRGTSGRQYF. The CDR3 coding sequence is TGTGCCAGCAGTTTACGCGGGACTAGCGGGAGACAGTACTTC.